This TCR beta chain is drawn from a study of blood T cell repertoires in COVID-19. As for the study in general: T cells, B-cell-depleted T cells, or PBMCs supplied cDNA or gDNA.

CDR1 is SEHNR and CDR2 is FQNEAQ in the germline V gene (reference sequence). The CDR3 has 14 amino acids. Germline trimming cut 6 bases from V and 1 base from J; bases unmatched to any gene: 5. Notes on this clone: Other DNA variants within this sample encode the same CDR3.

Sequencing used immunoSEQ multiplex PCR; TCRdb keeps in-frame clones, though not all of them. The top ten clones hold under 4.5% of a sample with approximately 170,000 clones, roughly 80% of them seen once. Ages ranged from about 18 to 89 years, with residence in about 24 US areas. Cohorts were determined from participant-reported clinical history. For recovered donors of Cohort 3, there were two negative PCRs, clearance, or symptom resolution. This receptor was obtained from a woman aged 50 to 60 who had recovered from COVID-19. The sequenced material came from PBMCs or T cells enriched from blood (not recorded which). The chain employs TRBV7-9 and TRBJ1-1; the match to TRBD1 covers 7 bases. The CDR3 protein is CASRRTGENTEAFF. CDR3 DNA sequence: TGTGCCAGCAGACGTACAGGGGAGAACACTGAAGCTTTCTTT.